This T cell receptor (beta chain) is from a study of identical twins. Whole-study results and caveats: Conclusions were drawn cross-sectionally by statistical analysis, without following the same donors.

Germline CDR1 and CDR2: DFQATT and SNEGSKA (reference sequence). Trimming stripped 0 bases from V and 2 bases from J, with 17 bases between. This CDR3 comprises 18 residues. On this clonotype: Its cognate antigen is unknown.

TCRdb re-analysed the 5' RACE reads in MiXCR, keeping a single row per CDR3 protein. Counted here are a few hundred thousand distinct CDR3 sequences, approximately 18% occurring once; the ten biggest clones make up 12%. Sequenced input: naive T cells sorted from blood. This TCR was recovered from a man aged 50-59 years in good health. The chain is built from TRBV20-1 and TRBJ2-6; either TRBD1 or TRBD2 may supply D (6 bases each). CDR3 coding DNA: TGCAGTGCTAGAGATCTGGCCAGGGGACTGGCTGGGGCCAACGTCCTGACTTTC. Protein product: CSARDLARGLAGANVLTF.